Listed here is a single TCR beta chain. Its antigen remains unknown. The data derive from a study of blood T cells in healthy people across ages. This CDR3 has 14 residues. Germline V gene lookup returns CDR1 SGHVS and CDR2 FQNEAQ. Deletions cut 2 bases from V and 7 bases from J, with 12 bases between. Study findings and constraints: Donors of long life had a larger count of naive CD4+ cells and greater diversity than aged donors.

Healthy Caucasians from Russia aged roughly 6 to 100 served as donors. The use of a sample-barcoded 5' primer and a J-beta primer mix characterized a second PCR of roughly 6 to 11 cycles. There were at least 3 million CDR3-containing paired-end reads obtained from each sample. MiXCR, applied by TCRdb to the 5' RACE reads, yields one record per CDR3 protein. This table has some 690,000 distinct CDR3 sequences, about 24% appearing once. The chain combines TRBV7-8 with TRBJ2-4, with D perhaps TRBD1 (5 bases). Sequences were obtained from blood. The clonotype comes from a man between 70 and 80 years old in good health. CDR3 bases: TGTGCCAGCAGCTTATCCAGGGCTGGGAACATTCAGTACTTC. Its protein is CASSLSRAGNIQYF.